One sample yielded the 9 T cell receptor beta chains listed below, sequenced in a study of shared clonotypes between healthy human individuals. Clones were sequenced by immunoSEQ multiplex PCR, and TCRdb holds only the in-frame ones, with some missing. The sample records over 400,000 clones, 81% being singletons. Sequencing input: PBMCs. All receptors derive from a woman aged 40 to 50 in good health. Some clones in this sample may be carry-over from other donors' samples.

Details on this clone: Being one base from a much bigger clone, this may be a read error. The chain employs TRBV7-7 and TRBJ2-5; D uncertain. This CDR3 is built from 12 residues. Germline V lookup: CDR1 SSHAT, CDR2 FNYEAQ (reference sequence). The CDR3 DNA is TGTGCTAGCAGTCCGGCGACGGAGACCCAGTACTTC. It is translated as CASSPATETQYF. Full variable domain (remainder filled in from reference TRBV7-7 and TRBJ2-5): GAGVSQSPRYKVTKRGQDVTLRCDPISSHATLYWYQQALGQGPEFLTYFNYEAQPDKSGLPSDRFSAERPEGSISTLTIQRTEQRDSAMYRCASSPATETQYFGPGTRLLVL.

The CDR3 loop is CASSLGHVLNTEAFF. The CDR3 region has the DNA TGCGCCAGCAGCTTGGGACACGTGTTGAACACTGAAGCTTTCTTT. The genes are TRBV5-1 and TRBJ1-1; D not resolved. This CDR3 has 15 residues. Germline CDR1 is SGHRS and CDR2 is YFSETQ. The V end lost 0 bases, the J end lost 0 bases, and 9 bases lay between the germline ends.

V and J are TRBV28 and TRBJ1-5; D not resolved. V was pared by 0 bases and J by 2 bases, with 17 bases between. The CDR3 contains 18 residues. Germline V gives CDR1 MDHEN, CDR2 SYDVKM. CDR3 sequence reads: CASSLWNPSHGGNQPQHF. As DNA, the CDR3 is TGTGCCAGCAGTTTATGGAATCCCTCACACGGGGGCAATCAGCCCCAGCATTTT.

For this clone: One base separates it from a far larger clone, so it is likely a read error. The chain combines TRBV7-8 with TRBJ1-4; no reliable D call. V lost 3 bases, J lost 4 bases, and 9 bases lay in between. Germline CDR1 and CDR2: SGHVS and FQNEAQ. The CDR3 is 14 amino acids. The CDR3 reads CASSFSGDNEKLFF. DNA for the CDR3: TGTGCCAGCAGCTTTTCAGGCGATAATGAAAAACTGTTTTTT.

The gene calls are TRBV7-2 and TRBJ2-2; 8 nucleotides align to TRBD1. After removal of 5 bases from V and 6 bases from J, the junction contained 11 bases not matched to a gene. Germline CDR1 and CDR2: SGHTA and FQGNSA. The CDR3 totals 16 residues. CDR3: CASSHRRTGTAGELFF. CDR3 sequence (DNA): TGTGCCAGCAGCCATCGACGGACAGGGACGGCCGGGGAGCTGTTTTTT.

At least ten counts were recorded for this clone. Different DNA sequences within this sample yield the same CDR3. The chain recombines TRBV6-4 with TRBJ2-3; TRBD2 agrees at 10 bases. CDR3 length: 15 residues. Germline CDR1 reads MRHNA; CDR2 reads SNTAGT. V dropped 4 bases and J dropped 4; count of bases not matched to a gene: 5. The CDR3 nucleotides read TGTGCCAGCAGTGCGACTAGCGGGTCGGCAGATACGCAGTATTTT. It specifies CASSATSGSADTQYF.

Note on this clone: A read error is likely here: a far larger clone is one base away. The chain joins TRBV28 to TRBJ2-7, with a weak D call TRBD2 (5 bases). CDR3 length: 14 amino acids. The germline V and J ends were trimmed by 5 bases and 5 bases, with 16 bases remaining between them. The germline V gene encodes CDR1 MDHEN and CDR2 SYDVKM. This chain's CDR3 is CASSLSAEVNEQYF. CDR3 sequence (DNA): TGTGCCAGCAGTCTGTCTGCGGAGGTAAACGAGCAGTACTTC.

V usage is TRBV5-6 and J usage is TRBJ2-2, with D unresolved. V was pared by 2 bases and J by 4 bases, with 6 bases between. Germline CDR1 is SGHDT and CDR2 is YYEEEE. This CDR3 comprises 13 residues. The CDR3 region has the DNA TGTGCCAGCAGCTTACGCCCCACCGGGGAGCTGTTTTTT. It yields the protein CASSLRPTGELFF.

In regard to this clone: The likely explanation is a read error, given a far larger clone one base away. Other DNA sequences in this sample translate to the same CDR3. This rearrangement joins TRBV15 to TRBJ1-2, with a possible D match to TRBD1 (5 bases). CDR1 is LNHNV and CDR2 is YYDKDF in the germline V gene (reference sequence). The CDR3 consists of 16 residues. In DNA form, the CDR3 reads TGTGCAACCAGCAGAGATTCTTTTTCCAGGGAGCATGGCTACACCTTC. Amino acids: CATSRDSFSREHGYTF.